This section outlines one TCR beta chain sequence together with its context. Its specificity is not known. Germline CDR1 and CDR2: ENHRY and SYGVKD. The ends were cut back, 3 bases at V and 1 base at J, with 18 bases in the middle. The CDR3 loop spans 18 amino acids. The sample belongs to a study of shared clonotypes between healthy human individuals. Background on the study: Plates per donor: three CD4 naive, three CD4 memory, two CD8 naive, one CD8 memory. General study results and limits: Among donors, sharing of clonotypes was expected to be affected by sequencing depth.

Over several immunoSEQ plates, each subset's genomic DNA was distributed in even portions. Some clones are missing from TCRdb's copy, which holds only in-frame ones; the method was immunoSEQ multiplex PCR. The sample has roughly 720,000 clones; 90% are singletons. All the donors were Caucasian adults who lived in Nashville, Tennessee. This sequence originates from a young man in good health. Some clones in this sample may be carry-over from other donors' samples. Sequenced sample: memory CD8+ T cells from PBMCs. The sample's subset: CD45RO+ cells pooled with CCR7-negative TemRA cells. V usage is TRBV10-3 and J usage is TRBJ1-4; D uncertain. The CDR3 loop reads CAISDPGVQTLTNEKLFF. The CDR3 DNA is TGTGCCATCAGTGATCCCGGGGTGCAGACTCTAACTAATGAAAAACTGTTTTTT.